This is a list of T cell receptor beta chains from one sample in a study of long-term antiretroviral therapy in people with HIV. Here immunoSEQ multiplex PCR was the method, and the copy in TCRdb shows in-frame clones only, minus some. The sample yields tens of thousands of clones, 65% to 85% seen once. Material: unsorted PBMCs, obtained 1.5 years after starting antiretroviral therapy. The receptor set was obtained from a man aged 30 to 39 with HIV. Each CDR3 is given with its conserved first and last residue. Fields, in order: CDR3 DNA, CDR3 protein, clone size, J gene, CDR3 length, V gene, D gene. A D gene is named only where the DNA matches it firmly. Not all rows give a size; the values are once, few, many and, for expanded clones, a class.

cdr3_nt: TGTGCCAGCAGCCTATCCTACGAGCAGTACTTC
cdr3_aa: CASSLSYEQYF
clone_size: .
j_call: TRBJ2-7
cdr3_length: 11
v_call: TRBV7-9
d_call: .

cdr3_nt: TGTGCCAGCAGTAAAGGGAGTTTCTACGAGCAGTACTTC
cdr3_aa: CASSKGSFYEQYF
clone_size: .
j_call: TRBJ2-7
cdr3_length: 13
v_call: TRBV27
d_call: .

cdr3_nt: TGTGCCAGCAGCCAAGAGGTAGAGGGACCGGGAAACACCATATATTTT
cdr3_aa: CASSQEVEGPGNTIYF
clone_size: .
j_call: TRBJ1-3
cdr3_length: 16
v_call: TRBV4-2
d_call: .

cdr3_nt: TGTGCCAGCAGTCCCCGACCGGCGGACGAGCAGTACTTC
cdr3_aa: CASSPRPADEQYF
clone_size: .
j_call: TRBJ2-7
cdr3_length: 13
v_call: TRBV28
d_call: .

cdr3_nt: TGTGCCAGCAGCGTAGGCGGGACAGTTAGAGAAAAACTGTTTTTT
cdr3_aa: CASSVGGTVREKLFF
clone_size: .
j_call: TRBJ1-4
cdr3_length: 15
v_call: TRBV9
d_call: TRBD1

cdr3_nt: TGTGCTAGCAGCTTAGCGGGGAATGACAATGAGCAGTTCTTC
cdr3_aa: CASSLAGNDNEQFF
clone_size: .
j_call: TRBJ2-1
cdr3_length: 14
v_call: TRBV7-7
d_call: TRBD2

cdr3_nt: TGTGCCAGCAGACGGACAGTTTTTAGCAATCAGCCCCAGCATTTT
cdr3_aa: CASRRTVFSNQPQHF
clone_size: .
j_call: TRBJ1-5
cdr3_length: 15
v_call: TRBV27
d_call: .

cdr3_nt: TGTGCCAGCAGTAGGGACACCTCTAACTATGGCTACACCTTC
cdr3_aa: CASSRDTSNYGYTF
clone_size: .
j_call: TRBJ1-2
cdr3_length: 14
v_call: TRBV6-5
d_call: .

cdr3_nt: TGTGCCAGCAGCTCGGACACCGGGGAGCTGTTTTTT
cdr3_aa: CASSSDTGELFF
clone_size: .
j_call: TRBJ2-2
cdr3_length: 12
v_call: TRBV5-4
d_call: .

cdr3_nt: TGTGCCAGCAGTTACTTGCTAGGGGAGGGGGGGGAGCTGTTTTTT
cdr3_aa: CASSYLLGEGGELFF
clone_size: .
j_call: TRBJ2-2
cdr3_length: 15
v_call: TRBV6-6
d_call: TRBD2

cdr3_nt: TGTGCCAGCAGCTTATCCATAACCGGTGAGCAGTTCTTC
cdr3_aa: CASSLSITGEQFF
clone_size: .
j_call: TRBJ2-1
cdr3_length: 13
v_call: TRBV7-9
d_call: .

cdr3_nt: TGTGCCAGCAGTTCCCCAGTGACCCTGAGGACTGAAGCTTTCTTT
cdr3_aa: CASSSPVTLRTEAFF
clone_size: .
j_call: TRBJ1-1
cdr3_length: 15
v_call: TRBV28
d_call: .

cdr3_nt: TGTGCCGGGACAGGGGGCTCCTACAATGAGCAGTTCTTC
cdr3_aa: CAGTGGSYNEQFF
clone_size: .
j_call: TRBJ2-1
cdr3_length: 13
v_call: TRBV30
d_call: TRBD1

cdr3_nt: TGTGCCATCAGTGTCAATGCCGGGTCCGGGCACACCATATATTTT
cdr3_aa: CAISVNAGSGHTIYF
clone_size: .
j_call: TRBJ1-3
cdr3_length: 15
v_call: TRBV10-3
d_call: .

cdr3_nt: TGTGCCAGCAGCTTGACAGGGGGTAATGAAAAACTGTTTTTT
cdr3_aa: CASSLTGGNEKLFF
clone_size: .
j_call: TRBJ1-4
cdr3_length: 14
v_call: TRBV5-5
d_call: TRBD1

cdr3_nt: TGTGCCAGCAGTTACTCGAAAGAGGACACTGAAGCTTTCTTT
cdr3_aa: CASSYSKEDTEAFF
clone_size: .
j_call: TRBJ1-1
cdr3_length: 14
v_call: TRBV6-5
d_call: .

cdr3_nt: TGTGCCAGCTCACCAGCGACCTACAATCAGCCCCAGCATTTT
cdr3_aa: CASSPATYNQPQHF
clone_size: .
j_call: TRBJ1-5
cdr3_length: 14
v_call: TRBV18
d_call: .

cdr3_nt: TGTGCCAGCAGTTTGGACAGGGACACTAATGAAAAACTGTTTTTT
cdr3_aa: CASSLDRDTNEKLFF
clone_size: .
j_call: TRBJ1-4
cdr3_length: 15
v_call: TRBV6-6
d_call: TRBD1

cdr3_nt: TGTGCCAGCAGTTTCCTGACCACCGGGGAGCTGTTTTTT
cdr3_aa: CASSFLTTGELFF
clone_size: .
j_call: TRBJ2-2
cdr3_length: 13
v_call: TRBV28
d_call: .

cdr3_nt: TGTGCCAGCAGTGAGACTAGCGGGGGCCCATTGGGAGAGACCCAGTACTTC
cdr3_aa: CASSETSGGPLGETQYF
clone_size: .
j_call: TRBJ2-5
cdr3_length: 17
v_call: TRBV27
d_call: TRBD2

cdr3_nt: TGTGCCAGCAGCACCGGACACCTCTCCCTCAACTATGGCTACACCTTC
cdr3_aa: CASSTGHLSLNYGYTF
clone_size: .
j_call: TRBJ1-2
cdr3_length: 16
v_call: TRBV11-2
d_call: .

cdr3_nt: TGTGCCAGCCGCCGGGACAGAGTCTCACCCCTCCACTTT
cdr3_aa: CASRRDRVSPLHF
clone_size: once
j_call: TRBJ1-6
cdr3_length: 13
v_call: TRBV28
d_call: TRBD1

cdr3_nt: TGCGCCAGCAGCCAAGAGAGGGGACCCGGAAACACCATATATTTT
cdr3_aa: CASSQERGPGNTIYF
clone_size: .
j_call: TRBJ1-3
cdr3_length: 15
v_call: TRBV4-3
d_call: .

cdr3_nt: TGTGCCAGCAGCGGGACAGGGGGTGTGGAAGCTTTCTTT
cdr3_aa: CASSGTGGVEAFF
clone_size: few
j_call: TRBJ1-1
cdr3_length: 13
v_call: TRBV13
d_call: TRBD1

cdr3_nt: TGTGCTAGTGGTTTAGGAGGAACGGATACGCAGTATTTT
cdr3_aa: CASGLGGTDTQYF
clone_size: .
j_call: TRBJ2-3
cdr3_length: 13
v_call: TRBV12-5
d_call: .

cdr3_nt: TGTGCCAGCAGTTTACCTGGGGGACCCAATGAAAAACTGTTTTTT
cdr3_aa: CASSLPGGPNEKLFF
clone_size: .
j_call: TRBJ1-4
cdr3_length: 15
v_call: TRBV28
d_call: .

cdr3_nt: TGTGCCAGCAGCAGGGAGGACTCCTACAATGAGCAGTTCTTC
cdr3_aa: CASSREDSYNEQFF
clone_size: once
j_call: TRBJ2-1
cdr3_length: 14
v_call: TRBV5-4
d_call: .

cdr3_nt: TGTGCCAGCAGCTTAGCGGATTACAATGAGCAGTTCTTC
cdr3_aa: CASSLADYNEQFF
clone_size: few
j_call: TRBJ2-1
cdr3_length: 13
v_call: TRBV7-9
d_call: .

cdr3_nt: TGTGCCAGCAGTTTAATTCAAGAGGTGAACACTGAAGCTTTCTTT
cdr3_aa: CASSLIQEVNTEAFF
clone_size: .
j_call: TRBJ1-1
cdr3_length: 15
v_call: TRBV28
d_call: .

cdr3_nt: TGTGCCATCAGCCCAATGGGTACAGATACGCAGTATTTT
cdr3_aa: CAISPMGTDTQYF
clone_size: .
j_call: TRBJ2-3
cdr3_length: 13
v_call: TRBV10-3
d_call: .

cdr3_nt: TGTGCCAGCAGCTCTCTCCGGGGCCTCAACTTC
cdr3_aa: CASSSLRGLNF
clone_size: .
j_call: TRBJ1-2
cdr3_length: 11
v_call: TRBV7-2
d_call: .

cdr3_nt: TGTGCCAGCACCCCTGAGGGGGGGAACTATGGCTACACCTTC
cdr3_aa: CASTPEGGNYGYTF
clone_size: .
j_call: TRBJ1-2
cdr3_length: 14
v_call: TRBV6-4
d_call: .

cdr3_nt: TGTGCCAGCAGTCAGGCGAGGGGCGCCGGACTCCTTTTT
cdr3_aa: CASSQARGAGLLF
clone_size: .
j_call: TRBJ1-4
cdr3_length: 13
v_call: TRBV27
d_call: .

cdr3_nt: TGTGCCAGCAGCCCCCATTTCGTGGACAGGGGGTGCGAGCAGTACTTC
cdr3_aa: CASSPHFVDRGCEQYF
clone_size: once
j_call: TRBJ2-7
cdr3_length: 16
v_call: TRBV28
d_call: TRBD1

cdr3_nt: TGTGCCAGCAGTGAAAAACAGGGGTTCACCTACGAGCAGTACTTC
cdr3_aa: CASSEKQGFTYEQYF
clone_size: .
j_call: TRBJ2-7
cdr3_length: 15
v_call: TRBV6-1
d_call: TRBD1

cdr3_nt: TGTGCCAGCAGCCTAAGCCCGGGACAGAGCCAAGAGACCCAGTACTTC
cdr3_aa: CASSLSPGQSQETQYF
clone_size: .
j_call: TRBJ2-5
cdr3_length: 16
v_call: TRBV13
d_call: TRBD1

cdr3_nt: TGTGCCACCAGCAGCCCCGGGACGGACCCCTACGAGCAGTACTTC
cdr3_aa: CATSSPGTDPYEQYF
clone_size: .
j_call: TRBJ2-7
cdr3_length: 15
v_call: TRBV15
d_call: .

cdr3_nt: TGCGCCAGCAGCCAAGACAGGGGCCCCTACGAGCAGTACTTC
cdr3_aa: CASSQDRGPYEQYF
clone_size: .
j_call: TRBJ2-7
cdr3_length: 14
v_call: TRBV4-1
d_call: .

cdr3_nt: TGTGCCAGCAGTCGTCCGGGACAGAGCTTTCTAGTCTTC
cdr3_aa: CASSRPGQSFLVF
clone_size: few
j_call: TRBJ1-2
cdr3_length: 13
v_call: TRBV7-9
d_call: TRBD1

cdr3_nt: TGTGCCAGCACCCTTCCTACAGGGACGAGAAACACCATATATTTT
cdr3_aa: CASTLPTGTRNTIYF
clone_size: .
j_call: TRBJ1-3
cdr3_length: 15
v_call: TRBV19
d_call: .

cdr3_nt: TGTGCCAGCGGACAGGGGGCAGGGAACACTGAAGCTTTCTTT
cdr3_aa: CASGQGAGNTEAFF
clone_size: .
j_call: TRBJ1-1
cdr3_length: 14
v_call: TRBV5-6
d_call: TRBD1

cdr3_nt: TGTGCCAGCTTTGGAGGGAGGATTGAAGCTTTCTTT
cdr3_aa: CASFGGRIEAFF
clone_size: .
j_call: TRBJ1-1
cdr3_length: 12
v_call: TRBV27
d_call: .

cdr3_nt: TGTGCCAGCAGCCAAGACCTCCTAGCGGGAGGAAGAGAGCAGTTCTTC
cdr3_aa: CASSQDLLAGGREQFF
clone_size: .
j_call: TRBJ2-1
cdr3_length: 16
v_call: TRBV14
d_call: TRBD2

cdr3_nt: TGTGCCAGCAGCTCCCCGGGACAGGGGATAAGCACAGATACGCAGTATTTT
cdr3_aa: CASSSPGQGISTDTQYF
clone_size: .
j_call: TRBJ2-3
cdr3_length: 17
v_call: TRBV7-9
d_call: TRBD1

cdr3_nt: TGTGCCAGCAGTGAATTGGGGGGGGGACCTGAAGCTTTCTTT
cdr3_aa: CASSELGGGPEAFF
clone_size: .
j_call: TRBJ1-1
cdr3_length: 14
v_call: TRBV25-1
d_call: .

cdr3_nt: TGTGCCAGCAAAACAGGGGGGGAAGTAGGGGAGACCCAGTACTTC
cdr3_aa: CASKTGGEVGETQYF
clone_size: .
j_call: TRBJ2-5
cdr3_length: 15
v_call: TRBV25-1
d_call: .

cdr3_nt: TGTGCCAGCAGCGTAGAAGGGTCTGGAAACACCATATATTTT
cdr3_aa: CASSVEGSGNTIYF
clone_size: .
j_call: TRBJ1-3
cdr3_length: 14
v_call: TRBV9
d_call: .

cdr3_nt: TGCGCCAGCAGCCAAGCGCGACTAGAAGGCTACGAGCAGTACTTC
cdr3_aa: CASSQARLEGYEQYF
clone_size: .
j_call: TRBJ2-7
cdr3_length: 15
v_call: TRBV4-3
d_call: .